This T cell receptor beta chain was recorded in a study of TIL therapy for anti-PD-1-resistant metastatic lung cancer. Study-wide background: Patients then received nivolumab; progressors got lymphodepletion, TIL and IL-2. Patients had a median age of 54 years (range roughly 38-75). Study results and limitations: TIL clonotype persistence in blood showed no apparent association with response. This highly selected cohort may not generalize to typical lung cancer patients.

This CDR3 is built from 13 residues. After removal of 5 bases from V and 4 bases from J, the junction contained 5 bases not matched to a gene. Per germline, CDR1 LGHDT and CDR2 YNNKEL (reference sequence). Sequencing used immunoSEQ v3. Assay used: immunoSEQ multiplex PCR; TCRdb lists only in-frame clones, some missing. The sample holds tens of thousands of clones; around 87% are singletons and the top ten take 2% to 3%. A note on this clone: The target antigen is unknown.

Time point noted: pre-treatment sample, taken before nivolumab and TIL therapy. The sample here was blood, taken at baseline. The sequence derives from a person aged 30 to 80 with non-small cell lung cancer. V and J are TRBV3-1 (or the pseudogene TRBV3-2) and TRBJ2-7, with 7 bases that match TRBD2. This CDR3 reads CASSGLVRYEQYF. Written as DNA, the CDR3 is TGTGCCAGCAGCGGACTAGTAAGGTACGAGCAGTACTTC.